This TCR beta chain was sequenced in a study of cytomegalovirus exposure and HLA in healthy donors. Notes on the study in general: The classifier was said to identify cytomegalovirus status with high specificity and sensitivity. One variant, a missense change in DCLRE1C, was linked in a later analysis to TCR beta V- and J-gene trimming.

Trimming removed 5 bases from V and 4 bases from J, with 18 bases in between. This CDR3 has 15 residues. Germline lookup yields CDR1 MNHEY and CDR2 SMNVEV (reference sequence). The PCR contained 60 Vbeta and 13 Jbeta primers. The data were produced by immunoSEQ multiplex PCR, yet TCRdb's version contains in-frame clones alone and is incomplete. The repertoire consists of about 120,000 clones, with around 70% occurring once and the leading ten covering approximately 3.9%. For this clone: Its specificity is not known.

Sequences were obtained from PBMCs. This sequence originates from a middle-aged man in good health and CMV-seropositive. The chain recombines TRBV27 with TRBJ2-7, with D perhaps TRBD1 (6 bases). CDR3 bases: TGTGCCAGCAGTCGGCCGGGACAATGGGTATACGAGCAGTACTTC. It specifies CASSRPGQWVYEQYF.